Following are 25 T cell receptor beta chains from one sample sequenced in a study of siplizumab effects on memory and regulatory T cells. This table comes from immunoSEQ multiplex PCR, and its TCRdb copy is limited to in-frame clones, with some not included. The table records some 100,000 clones, roughly 93% of them present only once. Sequences were obtained from CD8+ T cells sorted from blood. The source is a human donor in good health.

The rearrangement joins TRBV30 to TRBJ1-3; D remains unclear. V shed 1 base and J shed 2 bases, with 12 bases lying between them. Germline loops: CDR1 GTSNPN, CDR2 SVGIG (reference sequence). This CDR3 has 15 residues. The CDR3 region has the DNA TGTGCCTGGAGTGCTTTAGGGAGAGCTGGAAACACCATATATTTT. As protein: CAWSALGRAGNTIYF.

The chain links TRBV30 to TRBJ2-7; the D is unclear. This CDR3 has 14 amino acids. Trimming stripped 3 bases from V and 0 bases from J, with 12 bases between. The germline V gene has CDR1 GTSNPN and CDR2 SVGIG (reference sequence). The CDR3 coding sequence is TGTGCCTGGAGCCATGATGGATACTCCTACGAGCAGTACTTC. Translated, it gives CAWSHDGYSYEQYF.

In regard to this clone: At one end the junction does not follow the germline gene, possibly because of a read error. The CDR3: CASSPGQNSYGQYF. The CDR3 bases are TGTGCCAGTAGTCCAGGACAGAACTCCTACGGGCAGTACTTC. The chain is built from TRBV19 and TRBJ2-7, with D possibly matching TRBD1 (6 bases). In germline, CDR1 is LNHDA, CDR2 SQIVND (reference sequence). This CDR3 is built from 14 residues.

The V and J genes are TRBV30 and TRBJ2-7, with a possible D match to TRBD1 (6 bases). V dropped 2 bases and J dropped 5 bases, with 10 bases sitting between them. Germline loops: CDR1 GTSNPN, CDR2 SVGIG (reference sequence). The CDR3 loop spans 12 amino acids. In DNA form, the CDR3 reads TGTGCCTGGAGTCGGGACACCCACGAGCAGTACTTC. This codes for CAWSRDTHEQYF.

This chain links TRBV29-1 with TRBJ2-1; 10 nucleotides agree with TRBD2. Trimming at V came to 5 bases and at J to 2 bases, leaving 3 bases not matched to a gene. Germline assignment: CDR1 SQVTM and CDR2 ANQGSEA. CDR3 size: 14 residues. The CDR3 nucleotides read TGCAGCGTTAGCGGGAGGGCCCCCTACAATGAGCAGTTCTTC. The encoded protein is CSVSGRAPYNEQFF.

CDR3 protein: CASSRGILAENQETQYF. CDR3 nucleotides: TGTGCCAGTAGTAGGGGGATACTAGCGGAGAACCAAGAGACCCAGTACTTC. J is TRBJ2-5 and V is TRBV19; 8 bases are a match to TRBD2. Looked up from germline, CDR1 is LNHDA and CDR2 is SQIVND (reference sequence). V was clipped by 4 bases and J by 0 bases; unmatched bases: 10. The CDR3 sequence is 17 residues long.

The chain recombines TRBV27 with TRBJ2-7; D is unclear. This CDR3 region has 13 residues. V lost 5 bases and J lost 4, with 12 bases in between. Germline V lookup: CDR1 MNHEY, CDR2 SMNVEV (reference sequence). CDR3: CASSPFGSYEQYF. The CDR3 nucleotides are TGTGCCAGCAGTCCCTTTGGGTCGTACGAGCAGTACTTC.

This clone showed up just once. V usage is TRBV15 and J usage is TRBJ2-1; the D call may be TRBD1 or TRBD2 (6 bases each). Per the germline V gene, CDR1 is LNHNV and CDR2 is YYDKDF (reference sequence). This CDR3 is built from 15 residues. V lost 3 bases to trimming and J lost 5 bases, with 14 bases between them. CDR3 sequence: CATSRGRGGNNEQFF. CDR3 nucleotide sequence: TGTGCCACCAGCAGGGGACGAGGGGGGAACAATGAGCAGTTCTTC.

This clone came up once. V gene TRBV4-2 combines with J gene TRBJ2-1; D unresolved. Trimming stripped 1 base from V and 5 bases from J, with 9 bases between. This CDR3 has 14 amino acids. The germline V gene encodes CDR1 LGHNA and CDR2 YNFKEQ. The CDR3 DNA reads as TGTGCCAGCAGCCAAGTCCTACGGCACAATGAGCAGTTCTTC. Its translation: CASSQVLRHNEQFF.

The chain couples TRBV5-4 to TRBJ2-2; no clear D. The CDR3 length is 14 residues. The germline CDR1 and CDR2 sequences are SGHNT and YYREEE (reference sequence). V lost 0 bases to trimming and J lost 4 bases, with 7 bases between them. The chain's CDR3 is CASSLDTSTGELFF. The CDR3, as DNA: TGTGCCAGCAGCTTGGACACCTCCACCGGGGAGCTGTTTTTT.

The DNA of the CDR3 is TGTGCTAGTGTTCCAGACAGGGGGAACACTGAAGCTTTCTTT. Encoded protein: CASVPDRGNTEAFF. The chain combines TRBV12-5 with TRBJ1-1; 8 positions agree with TRBD1. Trimming removed 7 bases from V and 1 base from J; junction bases left unmatched: 5. The CDR3 contains 14 residues. Germline loops: CDR1 LGHNT, CDR2 FRNRAP.

Here the CDR3 reads CASGRDNTEAFF. CDR3 sequence (DNA): TGTGCCAGCGGTCGTGATAACACTGAAGCTTTCTTT. The gene calls are TRBV27 and TRBJ1-1; no reliable D call. The germline gives CDR1 MNHEY, CDR2 SMNVEV (reference sequence). V was shortened by 8 bases and J by 2 bases, with 9 bases between the two germline ends. This CDR3 has 12 residues.

The chain employs TRBV11-2 and TRBJ2-5, with D maybe TRBD2 (5 bases). The CDR3 consists of 15 residues. V lost 5 bases to trimming and J lost 5 bases, with 18 bases between them. Germline V gene data show CDR1 as SGHAT and CDR2 as FQNNGV. In DNA form, the CDR3 reads TGTGCCAGCAGCCTGAGATGGGAGCGGAGGGAGACCCAGTACTTC. It is translated as CASSLRWERRETQYF. Together with reference TRBV11-2 and TRBJ2-5, the CDR3 gives the full variable domain: EAGVAQSPRYKIIEKRQSVAFWCNPISGHATLYWYQQILGQGPKLLIQFQNNGVVDDSQLPKDRFSAERLKGVDSTLKIQPAKLEDSAVYLCASSLRWERRETQYFGPGTRLLVL.

This clone was recorded once. This sequence joins TRBV4-1 and TRBJ2-1; 9 nucleotides match TRBD2. CDR3 size: 15 residues. Germline V lookup: CDR1 MGHRA, CDR2 YSYEKL. The V segment lost 8 bases and the J segment 9 bases; nucleotides outside the gene matches: 14. The CDR3 sequence: CASSGGLAGPPEQFF. CDR3 bases: TGCGCCAGCTCGGGAGGTCTAGCGGGACCCCCTGAGCAGTTCTTC.

J is TRBJ2-5 and V is TRBV5-6, with D possibly being TRBD2 (5 bases). The CDR3 contains 13 residues. Germline CDR1 is SGHDT and CDR2 is YYEEEE. V was shortened by 7 bases and J by 8 bases, with 18 bases between the two germline ends. This CDR3 reads CASAFLLEVTQYF. DNA for the CDR3: TGTGCCAGCGCCTTCCTATTGGAGGTTACCCAGTACTTC.

The chain employs TRBV13 and TRBJ2-3; TRBD2 agrees at 8 bases. The V gene end was trimmed by 1 base and the J gene end by 2 bases; junction bases not matched to a gene: 2. CDR1 is PRHDT, CDR2 FYEKMQ, per germline (reference sequence). The CDR3 extends over 15 amino acids. The CDR3 DNA follows: TGTGCCAGCAGCTTAGAGCGGGAGATCACAGATACGCAGTATTTT. Translation gives CASSLEREITDTQYF.

The chain has TRBV10-2 and TRBJ1-6; D not certain. V lost 5 bases and J lost 9, with 14 bases in between. Germline values: CDR1 WSHSY, CDR2 SAAADI. The CDR3 is 14 amino acids. The CDR3, as DNA: TGCGCCAGCAGTTTTGGGGTTTTGAGTTCACCCCTCCACTTT. Translation: CASSFGVLSSPLHF.

The V call is TRBV5-6, the J call TRBJ2-7; no clear D. V was cut by 2 bases and J by 2 bases, with 11 bases left in between. CDR3 size: 14 residues. CDR1 and CDR2 from the germline V gene are SGHDT and YYEEEE. Written as DNA, the CDR3 is TGTGCCAGCAGCTTTTCCCGGGTCCCCTACGAGCAGTACTTC. Translating it yields CASSFSRVPYEQYF.

The table lists this clone with a count of one. The V gene is TRBV19, the J gene TRBJ2-1; 7 nucleotides align to TRBD2. There are 14 residues in the CDR3. Looked up from germline, CDR1 is LNHDA and CDR2 is SQIVND (reference sequence). Losses at the gene ends were 5 bases for V and 5 bases for J; bases not matched to a gene: 6. DNA of the CDR3: TGTGCCAGTAGTTGGGGGGGTTTCGACAATGAGCAGTTCTTC. Amino acid sequence: CASSWGGFDNEQFF.

This rearrangement joins TRBV7-9 to TRBJ2-2; D is unresolved. V was trimmed by 3 bases and J by 7 bases, leaving 6 bases between them. Germline CDR1 and CDR2: SEHNR and FQNEAQ (reference sequence). CDR3 length: 12 amino acids. The chain's CDR3 is CASSLGFGELFF. The CDR3 bases are TGTGCCAGCAGCTTGGGGTTCGGGGAGCTGTTTTTT. Drawing the rest from reference TRBV7-9 and TRBJ2-2, the complete variable domain is DTGVSQNPRHKITKRGQNVTFRCDPISEHNRLYWYRQTLGQGPEFLTYFQNEAQLEKSRLLSDRFSAERPKGSFSTLEIQRTEQGDSAMYLCASSLGFGELFFGEGSRLTVL.

V is TRBV4-1 and J is TRBJ2-3, with D perhaps matching TRBD2 (6 bases). The germline gives CDR1 MGHRA, CDR2 YSYEKL. The CDR3 sequence is 14 residues long. The V gene lost 4 bases and the J gene lost 3 bases, with 11 bases spanning the gap. CDR3 in amino acids: CASSRSGGTDTQYF. The CDR3, as DNA: TGCGCCAGCAGCCGATCTGGGGGGACAGATACGCAGTATTTT.

The genes are TRBV19 and TRBJ1-1; no reliable D call. The V gene's germline CDR1 is LNHDA and CDR2 SQIVND (reference sequence). V lost 5 bases to trimming and J lost 4 bases, with 14 bases between them. This CDR3 contains 14 residues. CDR3 bases: TGTGCCAGTAGTTACCGGGGTGGGTTCACTGAAGCTTTCTTT. Translating gives CASSYRGGFTEAFF.

This chain joins TRBV30 and TRBJ2-7, with no clear D. The CDR3 spans 13 residues. Trimming cost V 2 bases and J 2 bases, with 10 bases left between them. From germline, CDR1 is GTSNPN and CDR2 SVGIG (reference sequence). DNA for the CDR3: TGTGCCTGGAGTACGGTAGTTCCCTACGAGCAGTACTTC. Encoded protein: CAWSTVVPYEQYF. The full variable domain, rest sourced from reference TRBV30 and TRBJ2-7, is SQTIHQWPATLVQPVGSPLSLECTVEGTSNPNLYWYRQAAGRGLQLLFYSVGIGQISSEVPQNLSASRPQDRQFILSSKKLLLSDSGFYLCAWSTVVPYEQYFGPGTRLTVT.

The chain joins TRBV4-3 to TRBJ2-7, with 10 bases lining up with TRBD2. V trimming: 3 bases; J trimming: 2 bases; junction bases outside the gene matches: 4. CDR1 is LGHNA, CDR2 YSLEER, per germline. There are 15 residues in the CDR3. The CDR3 DNA follows: TGCGCCAGCAGCCAGGATACTAGCGGGGCCTACGAGCAGTACTTC. This sequence encodes CASSQDTSGAYEQYF.

The chain employs TRBV19 and TRBJ2-7, with 8 positions matching TRBD1. Unmatched junction bases numbered 5, after V lost 1 base and J lost 6 bases. CDR3 length equals 14 residues. Germline V lookup: CDR1 LNHDA, CDR2 SQIVND (reference sequence). The DNA for the CDR3 is TGTGCCAGTAGTATAGCCGGGACAGGAGCCGAGCAGTACTTC. Translating it yields CASSIAGTGAEQYF.